These T cell receptor beta chains were read from a single sample in a study of CD8+ T cells in alopecia areata. This table comes from immunoSEQ multiplex PCR, and its TCRdb copy is limited to in-frame clones, with some not included. The data contain 180,000 or so clones, 58% of them singletons. Here the sequenced sample was CD4+ T cells sorted from blood, taken between weeks 55 and 65, from a patient treated with tofacitinib. The receptors come from a human donor with alopecia areata. Both conserved end residues are part of each CDR3. A D gene is named only where the DNA matches it firmly. The size entry is marked missing in some rows and otherwise reads once, few, many or a size class.

v_call	j_call	cdr3_length	d_call	clone_size	cdr3_nt	cdr3_aa
TRBV6-5	TRBJ2-3	15	TRBD1	once	TGTGCCAGCAGTTACGGACAGGGGGTCACAGATACGCAGTATTTT	CASSYGQGVTDTQYF
TRBV7-9	TRBJ1-1	14	TRBD1	NA	TGTGCCAGCAGCATTGGGACAGGGAGTACTGAAGCTTTCTTT	CASSIGTGSTEAFF
TRBV5-6	TRBJ2-7	11	NA	NA	TGTGCCAGCAGCGGGGGAGTAGAGCAGTACTTC	CASSGGVEQYF
TRBV29-1	TRBJ2-7	12	NA	NA	TGCAGCGTCCCTCGGGGGCGTAACGAGCAGTACTTC	CSVPRGRNEQYF
TRBV5-1	TRBJ2-2	15	TRBD2	NA	TGCGCCAGCACCCCGCGGGGGGGGAACACCGGGGAGCTGTTTTTT	CASTPRGGNTGELFF
TRBV29-1	TRBJ2-7	13	NA	NA	TGCAGCGTTGCGAGACAGCTTTCCTACGAGCAGTACTTC	CSVARQLSYEQYF
TRBV2	TRBJ1-5	15	TRBD1	NA	TGTGCCAGCAGTGAAGCTAGACAGGGGAATCAGCCCCAGCATTTT	CASSEARQGNQPQHF
TRBV7-2	TRBJ1-5	14	NA	NA	TGTGCCAGCAGCTTAGCCAAAGACAATCAGCCCCAGCATTTT	CASSLAKDNQPQHF
TRBV5-1	TRBJ1-2	14	NA	NA	TGCGCCAGCAGCTTAATCGGCAGACCTTATGGCTACACCTTC	CASSLIGRPYGYTF
TRBV27	TRBJ1-4	14	TRBD1	NA	TGTGCCAGCAGCCCGGGACAGTTTAATGAAAAACTGTTTTTT	CASSPGQFNEKLFF
TRBV30	TRBJ1-6	15	NA	NA	TGTGCCTGGAGTGGGGCTGTTCTTGGGGGCGCACCCCTCCACTTT	CAWSGAVLGGAPLHF
TRBV29-1	TRBJ2-2	13	NA	NA	TGCAGCGTCCTGAGGGGGAACACCGGGGAGCTGTTTTTT	CSVLRGNTGELFF
TRBV5-1	TRBJ2-3	13	NA	NA	TGCGCCAGCAATCCCGGAGCGCAGGGCCCCCAGTATTTT	CASNPGAQGPQYF
TRBV7-9	TRBJ1-6	15	NA	NA	TGTGCCAGCAGCTTAGCGGCGGGTAGGGATTCACCCCTCCACTTT	CASSLAAGRDSPLHF
TRBV27	TRBJ2-5	14	NA	NA	TGTGCCAGCAGACCGAAAGACAGGTTGGGGACCCAGTACTTC	CASRPKDRLGTQYF
TRBV19	TRBJ1-1	14	TRBD1	few	TGTGCCAGTAGCGCCCAGGGGGCCCTCACTGAAGCTTTCTTT	CASSAQGALTEAFF
TRBV7-2	TRBJ2-5	15	NA	few	TGTGCCAGCAGCTTCCCGGGGGCACTACAAGAGACCCAGTACTTC	CASSFPGALQETQYF
TRBV30	TRBJ1-6	13	NA	once	TGTGCCTGGAAGCGGGGCGATAATTCACCCCTCCACTTT	CAWKRGDNSPLHF
TRBV29-1	TRBJ1-1	13	NA	NA	TGCAGCGTTGGTCGGGGGTTAAACACTGAAGCTTTCTTT	CSVGRGLNTEAFF
TRBV30	TRBJ2-6	14	NA	NA	TGTGCCTGGAGTCTGGATAATGGGGCCAACGTCCTGACTTTC	CAWSLDNGANVLTF
TRBV5-4	TRBJ1-2	15	NA	NA	TGTGCCAGCAGCTTGCCGCCATACCGAAATACTGGCTACACCTTC	CASSLPPYRNTGYTF
TRBV6-1	TRBJ2-1	18	TRBD2	NA	TGTGCCAGCAGTGCAGAGACTAGCGGAGACCCCTACTACAATGAGCAGTTCTTC	CASSAETSGDPYYNEQFF
TRBV5-1	TRBJ2-7	13	NA	few	TGCGCCAGCAGCGAGCAAGGGACGGTCGATTGGTACTTC	CASSEQGTVDWYF
TRBV29-1	TRBJ1-1	14	NA	few	TGCAGCGTTGAACATTGGGGGGGGAAGACTGAAGCTTTCTTT	CSVEHWGGKTEAFF
TRBV11-2	TRBJ2-1	12	NA	NA	TGTGCCAGCAGACTCGAGAGCGATGAGCAGTTCTTC	CASRLESDEQFF
TRBV5-6	TRBJ2-5	15	TRBD2	NA	TGTGCCAGCAGCTTGCCCGGACTAGGGGAAGAGACCCAGTACTTC	CASSLPGLGEETQYF
TRBV30	TRBJ1-2	15	NA	NA	TGTGCCTGGAGTGACCCTGGGGCGGGCCGGTATGGCTACACCTTC	CAWSDPGAGRYGYTF
TRBV6-6	TRBJ2-3	16	TRBD1	NA	TGTGCCAGCAGTTACTCCCAATTCGGACAGGCGGATACGCAGTATTTT	CASSYSQFGQADTQYF
TRBV30	TRBJ2-7	17	TRBD1	NA	TGTGCCTGGAGTGGAGCAATTCAGGGACAGGGCAGCTACGAGCAGTACTTC	CAWSGAIQGQGSYEQYF
TRBV2	TRBJ1-2	11	TRBD1	NA	TGTGCCAGCAGTGAGGACAGGGGCTACACCTTC	CASSEDRGYTF